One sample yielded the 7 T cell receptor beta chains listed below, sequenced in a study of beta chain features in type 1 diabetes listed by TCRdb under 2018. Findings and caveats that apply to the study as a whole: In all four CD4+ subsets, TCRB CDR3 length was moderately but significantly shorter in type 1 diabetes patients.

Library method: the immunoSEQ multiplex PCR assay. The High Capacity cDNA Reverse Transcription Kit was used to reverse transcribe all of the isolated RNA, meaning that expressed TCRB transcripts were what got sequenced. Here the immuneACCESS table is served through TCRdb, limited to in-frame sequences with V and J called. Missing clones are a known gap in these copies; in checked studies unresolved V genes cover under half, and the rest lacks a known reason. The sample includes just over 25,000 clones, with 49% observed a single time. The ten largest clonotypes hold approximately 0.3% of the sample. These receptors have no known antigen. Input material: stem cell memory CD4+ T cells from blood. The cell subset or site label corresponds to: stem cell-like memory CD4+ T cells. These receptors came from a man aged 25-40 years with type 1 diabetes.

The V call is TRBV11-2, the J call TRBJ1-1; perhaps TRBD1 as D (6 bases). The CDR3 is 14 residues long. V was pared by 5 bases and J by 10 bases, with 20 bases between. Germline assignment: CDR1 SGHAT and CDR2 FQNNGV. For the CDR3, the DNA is TGTGCCAGCAGCCCAGGGGCAGGTTTATATGGAGCTTTCTTT. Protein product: CASSPGAGLYGAFF.

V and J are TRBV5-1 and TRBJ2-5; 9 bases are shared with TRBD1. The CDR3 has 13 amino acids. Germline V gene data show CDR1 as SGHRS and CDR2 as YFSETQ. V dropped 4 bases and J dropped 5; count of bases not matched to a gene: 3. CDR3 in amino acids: CASSIGTGETQYF. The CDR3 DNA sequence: TGCGCCAGCAGCATCGGGACAGGGGAGACCCAGTACTTC.

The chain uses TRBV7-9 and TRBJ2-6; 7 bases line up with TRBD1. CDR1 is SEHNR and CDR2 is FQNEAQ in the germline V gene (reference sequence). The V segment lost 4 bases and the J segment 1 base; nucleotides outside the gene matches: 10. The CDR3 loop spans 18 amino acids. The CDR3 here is CASSSPGQLFSGANVLTF. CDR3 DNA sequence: TGTGCCAGCAGCTCTCCGGGACAGCTTTTTTCTGGGGCCAACGTCCTGACTTTC.

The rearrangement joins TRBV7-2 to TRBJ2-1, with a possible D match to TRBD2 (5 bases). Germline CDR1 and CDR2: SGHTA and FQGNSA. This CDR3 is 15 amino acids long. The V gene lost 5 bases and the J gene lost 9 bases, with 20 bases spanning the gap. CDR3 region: CASSPTGRAGLEQFF. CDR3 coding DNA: TGTGCCAGCAGCCCCACTGGACGGGCGGGCCTTGAGCAGTTCTTC.

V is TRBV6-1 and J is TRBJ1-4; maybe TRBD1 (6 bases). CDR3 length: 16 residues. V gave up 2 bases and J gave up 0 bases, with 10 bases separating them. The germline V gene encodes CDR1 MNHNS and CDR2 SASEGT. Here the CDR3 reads CASSERQGSTNEKLFF. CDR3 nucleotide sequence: TGTGCCAGCAGTGAAAGGCAGGGGTCAACTAATGAAAAACTGTTTTTT.

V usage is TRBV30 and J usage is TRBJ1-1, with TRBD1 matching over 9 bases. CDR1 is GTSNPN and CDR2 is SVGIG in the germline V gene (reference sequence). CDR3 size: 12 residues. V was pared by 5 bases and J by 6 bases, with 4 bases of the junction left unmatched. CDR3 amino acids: CAWDRGKAEAFF. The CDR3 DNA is TGTGCCTGGGACAGGGGGAAGGCTGAAGCTTTCTTT.

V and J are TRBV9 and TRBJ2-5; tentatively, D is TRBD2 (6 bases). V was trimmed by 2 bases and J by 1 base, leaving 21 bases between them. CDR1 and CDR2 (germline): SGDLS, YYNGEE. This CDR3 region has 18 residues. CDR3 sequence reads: CASSVSSPGMEGQETQYF. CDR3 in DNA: TGTGCCAGCAGCGTTAGCTCCCCGGGAATGGAGGGCCAAGAGACCCAGTACTTC.